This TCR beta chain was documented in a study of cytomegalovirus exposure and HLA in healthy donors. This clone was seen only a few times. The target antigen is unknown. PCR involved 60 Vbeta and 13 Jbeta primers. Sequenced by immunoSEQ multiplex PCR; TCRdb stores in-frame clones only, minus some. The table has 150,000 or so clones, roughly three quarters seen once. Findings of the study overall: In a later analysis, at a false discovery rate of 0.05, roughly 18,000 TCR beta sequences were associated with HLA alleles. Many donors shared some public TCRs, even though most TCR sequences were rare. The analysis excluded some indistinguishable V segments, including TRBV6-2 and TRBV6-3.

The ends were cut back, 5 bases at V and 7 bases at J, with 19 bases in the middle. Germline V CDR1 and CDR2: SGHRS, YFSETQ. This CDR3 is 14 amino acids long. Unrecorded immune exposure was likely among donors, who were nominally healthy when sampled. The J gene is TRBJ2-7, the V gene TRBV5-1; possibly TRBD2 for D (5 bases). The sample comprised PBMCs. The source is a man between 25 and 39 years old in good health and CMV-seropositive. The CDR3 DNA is TGCGCCAGCAGGCACTCAACGGGATCAAGTGAGCAGTACTTC. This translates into CASRHSTGSSEQYF.